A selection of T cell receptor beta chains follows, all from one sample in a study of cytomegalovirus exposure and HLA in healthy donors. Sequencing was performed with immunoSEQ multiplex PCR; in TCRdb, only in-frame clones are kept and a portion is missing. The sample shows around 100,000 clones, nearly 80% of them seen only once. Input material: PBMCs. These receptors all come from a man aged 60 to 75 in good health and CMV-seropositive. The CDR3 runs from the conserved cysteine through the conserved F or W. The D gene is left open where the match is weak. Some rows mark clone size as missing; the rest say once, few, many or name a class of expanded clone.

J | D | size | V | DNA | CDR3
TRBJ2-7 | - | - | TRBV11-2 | TGTGCCAGCAGCTTAGAGGTGGCAGGGGCCTTATCCTACGAGCAGTACTTC | CASSLEVAGALSYEQYF
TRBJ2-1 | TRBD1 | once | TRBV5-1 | TGCGCCAGCAGCCCGGGGACAGGGGTGGACAATGAGCAGTTCTTC | CASSPGTGVDNEQFF
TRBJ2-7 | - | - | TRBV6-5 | TGTGCCAGCAGTTACTCGACGCGGGGTACCTACGAGCAGTACTTC | CASSYSTRGTYEQYF
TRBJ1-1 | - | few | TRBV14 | TGTGCCAGCAGCCAGGTACTAACACTGAACACTGAAGCTTTCTTT | CASSQVLTLNTEAFF
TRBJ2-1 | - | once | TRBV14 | TGTGCCAGCAGCCAACGTGCCTACAATGAGCAGTTCTTC | CASSQRAYNEQFF
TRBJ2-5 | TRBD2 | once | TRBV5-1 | TGCGCCAGCAGCCCGGGGACTAGTACGGAGACCCAGTACTTC | CASSPGTSTETQYF
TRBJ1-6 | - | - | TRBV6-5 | TGTGCCAGCAGTTACCTAGGTAACAATTCACCCCTCCACTTT | CASSYLGNNSPLHF
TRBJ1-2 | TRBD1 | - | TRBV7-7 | TGTGCCAGCAGCTCGGGACAGGGGGCGTGGGGCTACACCTTC | CASSSGQGAWGYTF
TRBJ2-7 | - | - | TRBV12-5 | TGTGCTAGTGGCCGGGACTTCTACGAGCAGTACTTC | CASGRDFYEQYF
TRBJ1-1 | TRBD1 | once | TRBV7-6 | TGTGCCAGCAGCCTCGGACAGGGATTCATGAACACTGAAGCTTTCTTT | CASSLGQGFMNTEAFF
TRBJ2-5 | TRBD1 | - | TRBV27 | TGTGCCAGCAGATCCCTCGGGACAGGGGGCAGGGAGGAGACCCAGTACTTC | CASRSLGTGGREETQYF
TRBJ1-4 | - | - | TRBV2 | TGTGCCAGCAGTGAAACTGAACCTTTTAATGAAAAACTGTTTTTT | CASSETEPFNEKLFF
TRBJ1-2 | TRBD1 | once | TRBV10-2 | TGCGCCAGCTCCGGGACAGGGGGAAACTATGGCTACACCTTC | CASSGTGGNYGYTF
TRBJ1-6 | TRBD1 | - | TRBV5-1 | TGCGCCAGCAGCTCGTCAGGGGGCGCATTAGGCTATAATTCACCCCTCCACTTT | CASSSSGGALGYNSPLHF
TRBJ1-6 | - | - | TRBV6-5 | TGTGCCAGCAGTTACCAGGAACAGCAGAATTCACCCCTCCACTTT | CASSYQEQQNSPLHF
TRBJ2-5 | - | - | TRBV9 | TGTGCCAGCAGCCCAAGGGGCAACGCTCAAGAGACCCAGTACTTC | CASSPRGNAQETQYF
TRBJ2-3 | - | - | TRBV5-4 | TGTGCCAGCAGCTTGGGCGGGGGCCCTAGCACAGATACGCAGTATTTT | CASSLGGGPSTDTQYF
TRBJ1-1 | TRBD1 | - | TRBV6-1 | TGTGCCAGCAGAGACGGACAGGGGCGAAACACTGAAGCTTTCTTT | CASRDGQGRNTEAFF
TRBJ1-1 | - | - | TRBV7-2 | TGTGCCAGCAGCTTGGCGTCCGGGAGGACTGAAGCTTTCTTT | CASSLASGRTEAFF
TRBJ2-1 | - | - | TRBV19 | TGTGCCAGTAGCTTGGAGGGTGAGCAGTTCTTC | CASSLEGEQFF
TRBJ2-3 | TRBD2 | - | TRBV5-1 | TGCGCCAGCAGGGGCGGGGGGGCTAGCACAGATACGCAGTATTTT | CASRGGGASTDTQYF
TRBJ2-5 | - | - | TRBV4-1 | TGCGCCAGCAGCCAGCTCAGGGGAGAGACCCAGTACTTC | CASSQLRGETQYF
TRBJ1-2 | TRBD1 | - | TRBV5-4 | TGTGCCAGCAGCTTGGTTGAGGGGGCTGTGGGCTACACCTTC | CASSLVEGAVGYTF
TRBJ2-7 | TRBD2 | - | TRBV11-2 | TGTGCCAGCAGCCCACGGACTAGCGGGGGAGTGGACGAGCAGTACTTC | CASSPRTSGGVDEQYF
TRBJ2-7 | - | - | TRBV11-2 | TGTGCCAGCAGCTTAGGTGGATGGCAGGGTAAACGCGACGAGCAGTACTTC | CASSLGGWQGKRDEQYF
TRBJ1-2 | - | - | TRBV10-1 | TGCGCCAGCAGTGAGAAAGGAGGTGATGGCTACACCTTC | CASSEKGGDGYTF
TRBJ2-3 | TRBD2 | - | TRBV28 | TGTGCCAGCGTCGAGAGGGCAGCGGGACGAGATACGCAGTATTTT | CASVERAAGRDTQYF
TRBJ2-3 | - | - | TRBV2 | TGTGCCAGCAGCGACAGGTTGGGTACGGGGGATACGCAGTATTTT | CASSDRLGTGDTQYF
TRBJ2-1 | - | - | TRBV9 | TGTGCCAGCAGCGTAACTCGAGTCTCCGGTGAGCAGTTCTTC | CASSVTRVSGEQFF
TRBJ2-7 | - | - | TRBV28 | TGTGCCAGCAGAGCGCAGCCGACCTACGAGCAGTACTTC | CASRAQPTYEQYF
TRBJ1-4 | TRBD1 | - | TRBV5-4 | TGTGCCAGCAGCTTGGACAGGGGGGGTTCGGCAACTAATGAAAAACTGTTTTTT | CASSLDRGGSATNEKLFF
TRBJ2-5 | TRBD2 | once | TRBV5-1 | TGCGCCAGCAGCTTGTTTGAGCGGGGGGCCTTTCAAGAGACCCAGTACTTC | CASSLFERGAFQETQYF